This T cell receptor (beta chain) was obtained from a study of response to subunit inactivated influenza vaccine. Comment on this clonotype: The antigen is undetermined.

One entry per CDR3 protein results from TCRdb running MiXCR on the RT-PCR reads. The data hold 530,000 or so distinct CDR3 sequences, with 13% to 15% observed a single time. Study-level points and caveats: With each seasonal influenza vaccination, the authors suggested, few new T cells are recruited.

This CDR3 spans 17 amino acids. V lost 2 bases, J lost 4 bases, and 20 bases lay in between. Looked up from germline, CDR1 is SEHNR and CDR2 is FQNEAQ (reference sequence). The rearrangement joins TRBV7-9 to TRBJ1-1; D is ambiguous. The origin of this receptor is a man aged 45-65 years who received an inactivated influenza vaccine. The starting material was PBMCs from blood, obtained 11 to 12 days after vaccination. CDR3 nucleotide sequence: TGTGCCAGCAGCTTATCGTGGGGATCGGGAGGAACCACTGAAGCTTTCTTT. It specifies CASSLSWGSGGTTEAFF.